Sequencing of this T cell receptor (beta chain) was carried out in a study of vaccination and CD4 T cells after COVID-19. In germline, CDR1 is LNHDA, CDR2 SQIVND (reference sequence). This CDR3 contains 15 residues. V shed 5 bases and J shed 0 bases, with 8 bases lying between them. Sequencing of the DNA from cultured CD4+ T cells was carried out with the Oncomine TCR Beta short-read assay. TCRdb independently ran MiXCR on the PCR reads; one entry per CDR3 protein. The repertoire holds several thousand distinct CDR3 sequences, with around half as singletons. About this clonotype: As yet, its antigen is unknown.

The treatment denotes: roughly 11-day PBMC culture with coronavirus spike peptide pools or control peptides (ViraFEST assay). The material sequenced was CD4+ T cells from blood, cultured in vitro. This TCR was sampled from a human donor who had recovered from COVID-19. The chain combines TRBV19 with TRBJ2-6; D is unresolved. CDR3 sequence reads: CASSVGSSGANVLTF. The CDR3 coding sequence is TGTGCCAGTAGTGTGGGCAGCTCTGGGGCCAACGTCCTGACTTTC.